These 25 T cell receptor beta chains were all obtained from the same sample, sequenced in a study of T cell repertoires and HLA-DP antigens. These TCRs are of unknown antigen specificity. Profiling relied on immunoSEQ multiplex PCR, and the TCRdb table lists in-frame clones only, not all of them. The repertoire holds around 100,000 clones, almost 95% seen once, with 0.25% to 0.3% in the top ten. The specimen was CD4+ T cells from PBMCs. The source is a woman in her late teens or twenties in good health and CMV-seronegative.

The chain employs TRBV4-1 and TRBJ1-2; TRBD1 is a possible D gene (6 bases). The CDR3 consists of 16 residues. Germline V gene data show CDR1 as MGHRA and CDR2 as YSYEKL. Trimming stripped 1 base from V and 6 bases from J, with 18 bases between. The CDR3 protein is CASSQVGGRPGDGYTF. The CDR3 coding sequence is TGCGCCAGCAGCCAAGTAGGGGGACGCCCAGGGGATGGCTACACCTTC.

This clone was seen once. CDR3 region: CSVSQGQETQYF. CDR3 nucleotides: TGCAGCGTATCGCAGGGGCAGGAGACCCAGTACTTC. The chain combines TRBV29-1 with TRBJ2-5; TRBD1 might be the D (6 bases). CDR1 is SQVTM, CDR2 ANQGSEA, per germline. Trimming stripped 6 bases from V and 5 bases from J, with 13 bases between. This CDR3 has 12 amino acids.

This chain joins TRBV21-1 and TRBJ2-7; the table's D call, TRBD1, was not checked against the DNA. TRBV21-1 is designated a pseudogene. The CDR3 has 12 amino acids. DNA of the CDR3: TGTGCCGGGCCTCCCCGTTCCTACGAGCAGTACGTC. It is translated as CAGPPRSYEQYV.

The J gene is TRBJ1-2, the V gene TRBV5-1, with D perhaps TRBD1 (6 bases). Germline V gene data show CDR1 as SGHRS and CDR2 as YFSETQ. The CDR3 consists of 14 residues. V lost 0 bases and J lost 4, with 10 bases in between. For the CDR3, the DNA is TGCGCCAGCAGCTTGGCACAGGGCCCCTATGGCTACACCTTC. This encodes CASSLAQGPYGYTF.

The CDR3 reads CSVMKGETQYF. The CDR3 region has the DNA TGCAGCGTTATGAAGGGAGAGACCCAGTACTTC. V is TRBV29-1 and J is TRBJ2-5; unclear D gene. Germline CDR1 and CDR2: SQVTM and ANQGSEA. There are 11 residues in the CDR3. The germline V and J ends were trimmed by 5 bases and 4 bases, with 8 bases remaining between them.

The CDR3 DNA follows: TGTGCCAGCAGCCTCACCGGCGGGACAGGGCCGCTTATGAGCTACACCTTC. Translation: CASSLTGGTGPLMSYTF. This chain links TRBV7-2 with TRBJ1-2, with 9 bases matching TRBD1. After removal of 5 bases from V and 9 bases from J, the junction contained 19 bases not matched to a gene. Germline assignment: CDR1 SGHTA and CDR2 FQGNSA. The CDR3 sequence is 17 residues long.

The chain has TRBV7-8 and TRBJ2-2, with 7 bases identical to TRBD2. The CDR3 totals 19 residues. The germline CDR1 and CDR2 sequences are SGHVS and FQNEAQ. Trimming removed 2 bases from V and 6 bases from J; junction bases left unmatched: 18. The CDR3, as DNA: TGTGCCAGCAGCTTACGACACAAGCGGGGCGCCAGTAGTGCCGGGGAGCTGTTTTTT. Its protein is CASSLRHKRGASSAGELFF.

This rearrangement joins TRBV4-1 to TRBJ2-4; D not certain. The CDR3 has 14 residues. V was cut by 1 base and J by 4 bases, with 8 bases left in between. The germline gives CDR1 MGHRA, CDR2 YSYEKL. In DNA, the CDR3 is TGCGCCAGCAGCCAAGTGGGCCAGAAAAACATTCAGTACTTC. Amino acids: CASSQVGQKNIQYF.

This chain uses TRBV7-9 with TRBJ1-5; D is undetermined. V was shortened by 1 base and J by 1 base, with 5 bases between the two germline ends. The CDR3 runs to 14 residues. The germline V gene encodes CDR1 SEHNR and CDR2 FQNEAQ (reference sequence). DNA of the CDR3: TGTGCCAGCAGCTTAGAGGAAAGCAATCAGCCCCAGCATTTT. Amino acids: CASSLEESNQPQHF.

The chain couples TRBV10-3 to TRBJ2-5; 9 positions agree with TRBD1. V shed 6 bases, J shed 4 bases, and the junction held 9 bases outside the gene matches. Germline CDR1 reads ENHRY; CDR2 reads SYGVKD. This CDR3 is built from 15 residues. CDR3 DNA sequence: TGTGCCATCAGACCCGGGACAGGGTTAGGAGAGACCCAGTACTTC. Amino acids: CAIRPGTGLGETQYF.

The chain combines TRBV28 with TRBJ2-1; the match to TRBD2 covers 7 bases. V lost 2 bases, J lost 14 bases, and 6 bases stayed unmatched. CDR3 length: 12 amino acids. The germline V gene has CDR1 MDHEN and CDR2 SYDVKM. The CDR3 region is CASSLGETSKFF. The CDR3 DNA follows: TGTGCCAGCAGTTTAGGGGAGACTAGCAAGTTCTTC.

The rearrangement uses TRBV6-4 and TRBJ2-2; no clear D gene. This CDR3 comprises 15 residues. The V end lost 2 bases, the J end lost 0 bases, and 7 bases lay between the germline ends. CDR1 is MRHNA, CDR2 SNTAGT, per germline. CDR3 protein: CASSDRASNTGELFF. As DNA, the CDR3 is TGTGCCAGCAGTGACAGGGCGTCGAACACCGGGGAGCTGTTTTTT.

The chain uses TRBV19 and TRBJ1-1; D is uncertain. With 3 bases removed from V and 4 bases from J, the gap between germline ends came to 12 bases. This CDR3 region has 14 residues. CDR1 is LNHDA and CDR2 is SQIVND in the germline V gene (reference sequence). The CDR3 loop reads CASSIGGYGTEAFF. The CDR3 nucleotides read TGTGCCAGTAGTATCGGCGGATATGGCACTGAAGCTTTCTTT.

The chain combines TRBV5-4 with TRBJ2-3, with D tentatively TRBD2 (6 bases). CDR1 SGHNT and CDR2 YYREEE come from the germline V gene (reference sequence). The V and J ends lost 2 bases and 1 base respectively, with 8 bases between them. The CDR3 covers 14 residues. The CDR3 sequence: CASSFGGRTDTQYF. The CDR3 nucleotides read TGTGCCAGCAGCTTCGGGGGACGCACAGATACGCAGTATTTT.

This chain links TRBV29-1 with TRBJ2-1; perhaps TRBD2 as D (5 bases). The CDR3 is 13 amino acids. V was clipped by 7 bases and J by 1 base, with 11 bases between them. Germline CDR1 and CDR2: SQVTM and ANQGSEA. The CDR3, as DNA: TGCAGCGGGGCTAGCAGTTCCTACAATGAGCAGTTCTTC. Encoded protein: CSGASSSYNEQFF.

The chain's CDR3 is CASSIGADYNEQFF. CDR3 DNA sequence: TGTGCCAGTAGTATCGGGGCAGATTACAATGAGCAGTTCTTC. This chain uses TRBV19 with TRBJ2-1; D may match TRBD1 or TRBD2 (5 bases each). CDR3 size: 14 residues. V lost 3 bases and J lost 4, with 10 bases in between. Looked up from germline, CDR1 is LNHDA and CDR2 is SQIVND (reference sequence).

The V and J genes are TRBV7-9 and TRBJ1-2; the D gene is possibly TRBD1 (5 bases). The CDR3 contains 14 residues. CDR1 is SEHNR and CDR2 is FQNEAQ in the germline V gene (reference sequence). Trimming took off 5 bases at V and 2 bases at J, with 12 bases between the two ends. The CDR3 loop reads CASSTAGGNYGYTF. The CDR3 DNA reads TGTGCCAGCAGCACGGCGGGGGGAAACTATGGCTACACCTTC.

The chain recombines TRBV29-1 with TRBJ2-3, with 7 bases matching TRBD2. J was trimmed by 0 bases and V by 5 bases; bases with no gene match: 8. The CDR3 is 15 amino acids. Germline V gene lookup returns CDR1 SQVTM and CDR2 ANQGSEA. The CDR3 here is CSVPDLRGSTDTQYF. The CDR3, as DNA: TGCAGCGTTCCCGACTTGCGGGGGAGCACAGATACGCAGTATTTT.

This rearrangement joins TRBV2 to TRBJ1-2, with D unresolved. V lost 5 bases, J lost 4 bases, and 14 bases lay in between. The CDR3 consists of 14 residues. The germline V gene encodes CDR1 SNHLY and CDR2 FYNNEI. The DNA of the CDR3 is TGTGCCAGCAGTCCTTCAGGACCTAGCTATGGCTACACCTTC. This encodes CASSPSGPSYGYTF. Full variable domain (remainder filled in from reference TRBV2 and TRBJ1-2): EPEVTQTPSHQVTQMGQEVILRCVPISNHLYFYWYRQILGQKVEFLVSFYNNEISEKSEIFDDQFSVERPDGSNFTLKIRSTKLEDSAMYFCASSPSGPSYGYTFGSGTRLTVV.

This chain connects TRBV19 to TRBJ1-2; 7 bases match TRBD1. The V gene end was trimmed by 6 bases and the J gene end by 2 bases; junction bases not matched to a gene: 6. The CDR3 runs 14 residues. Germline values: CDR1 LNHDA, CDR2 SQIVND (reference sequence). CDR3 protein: CASRMGQQNYGYTF. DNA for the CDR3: TGTGCCAGTAGAATGGGACAGCAGAACTATGGCTACACCTTC.

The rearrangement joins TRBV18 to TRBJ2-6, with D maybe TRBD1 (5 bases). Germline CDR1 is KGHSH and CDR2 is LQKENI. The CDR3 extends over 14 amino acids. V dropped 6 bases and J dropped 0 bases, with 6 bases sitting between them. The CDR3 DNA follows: TGTGCCAGCTCGCAGGGCTCTGGGGCCAACGTCCTGACTTTC. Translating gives CASSQGSGANVLTF.

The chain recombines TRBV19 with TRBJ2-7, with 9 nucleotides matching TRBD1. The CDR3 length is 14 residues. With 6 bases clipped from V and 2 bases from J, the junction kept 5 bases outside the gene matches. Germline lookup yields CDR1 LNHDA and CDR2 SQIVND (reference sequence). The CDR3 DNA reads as TGTGCCAGTAGGGGGACAGGGTCCACCTACGAGCAGTACTTC. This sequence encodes CASRGTGSTYEQYF.

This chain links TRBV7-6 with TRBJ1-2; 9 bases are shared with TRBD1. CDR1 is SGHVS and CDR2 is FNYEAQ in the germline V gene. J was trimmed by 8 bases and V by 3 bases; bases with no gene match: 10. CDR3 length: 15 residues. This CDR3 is CASSFTGGGYKGYTF. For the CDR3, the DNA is TGTGCCAGCAGCTTCACAGGGGGCGGCTATAAGGGCTACACCTTC.

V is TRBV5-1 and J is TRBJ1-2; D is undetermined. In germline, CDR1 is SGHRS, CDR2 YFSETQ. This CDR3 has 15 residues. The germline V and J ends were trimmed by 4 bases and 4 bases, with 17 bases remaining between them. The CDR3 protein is CASSLIMGSGYGYTF. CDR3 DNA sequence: TGCGCCAGCAGCCTCATTATGGGGTCAGGCTATGGCTACACCTTC.

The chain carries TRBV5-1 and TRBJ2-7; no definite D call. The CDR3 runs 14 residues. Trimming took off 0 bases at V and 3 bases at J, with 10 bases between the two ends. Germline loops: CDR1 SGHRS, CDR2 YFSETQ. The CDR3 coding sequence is TGCGCCAGCAGCTTGGATGCGGACCTCTACGAGCAGTACTTC. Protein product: CASSLDADLYEQYF.